These 32 T cell receptor beta chains originate from one sample sequenced in a study of blood T cells in healthy people across ages. Using a J-beta primer mix together with a sample-barcoded 5' primer, a second PCR was run for roughly 7 to 11 cycles. TCRdb reanalysed the 5' RACE reads using MiXCR and keeps one entry per CDR3 protein. The sample includes about 970,000 distinct CDR3 sequences, 51% of them seen just once. Sequencing was carried out using blood. The source is a woman in her fifties or sixties in good health.

The chain joins TRBV18 to TRBJ2-3; possibly TRBD1 or TRBD2 for D (5 bases each). Trimming removed 2 bases from V and 10 bases from J, with 22 bases in between. From germline, CDR1 is KGHSH and CDR2 LQKENI. The length of the CDR3 is 16 residues. The CDR3 is CASSPGGQGVRDAQYF. Here the CDR3 DNA reads TGTGCCAGCTCACCAGGGGGTCAGGGAGTCCGGGATGCGCAGTATTTT.

The V and J genes are TRBV12-3 or TRBV12-4 and TRBJ1-2, with D possibly matching TRBD1 (6 bases). This CDR3 contains 14 residues. V was pared by 3 bases and J by 4 bases, with 12 bases between. Here the CDR3 reads CASSLRGTSYGYTF. The CDR3 DNA reads TGTGCCAGCAGTTTGCGGGGGACAAGCTATGGCTACACCTTC.

This rearrangement joins TRBV10-1 to TRBJ2-1, with 11 bases identical to TRBD2. The CDR3 length is 14 residues. CDR1 and CDR2 (germline): WNHNN, SYGVQD (reference sequence). J gave up 7 bases and V 2 bases, and 1 base lay outside the gene matches. Here the CDR3 DNA reads TGCGCCAGCAGTGAGACTAGCGGGAGAAATGAGCAGTTCTTC. It codes for CASSETSGRNEQFF.

The rearrangement links TRBV20-1 to TRBJ1-1; TRBD1 is a possible D gene (6 bases). V lost 0 bases and J 7 bases, leaving 18 bases between the germline ends. Germline CDR1 and CDR2: DFQATT and SNEGSKA (reference sequence). The length of the CDR3 is 15 residues. The CDR3 DNA is TGCAGTGCTAGAGAACAGGGAGGGTCTGTGGATGAAGCTTTCTTT. Translation gives CSAREQGGSVDEAFF.

This chain links TRBV27 with TRBJ2-7; D is unclear. Germline V gene sequence: CDR1 MNHEY, CDR2 SMNVEV (reference sequence). This CDR3 has 15 amino acids. V lost 5 bases and J lost 4, with 18 bases in between. CDR3 coding DNA: TGTGCCAGCAGTCTCACCCCGGGCACCCTTTACGAGCAGTACTTC. Translating gives CASSLTPGTLYEQYF.

The V gene is TRBV20-1, the J gene TRBJ1-6, with D perhaps TRBD1 (6 bases). Trimming took off 6 bases at V and 1 base at J, with 13 bases between the two ends. Germline values: CDR1 DFQATT, CDR2 SNEGSKA (reference sequence). There are 15 residues in the CDR3. This chain's CDR3 is CSASGGASYNSPLHF. CDR3 DNA sequence: TGCAGTGCCAGCGGGGGCGCATCCTATAATTCACCCCTCCACTTT.

A few counts support this clonotype. The V gene is TRBV20-1, the J gene TRBJ2-1; 7 bases match TRBD2. The germline gives CDR1 DFQATT, CDR2 SNEGSKA (reference sequence). The CDR3 contains 16 residues. Unmatched junction bases numbered 6, after V lost 1 base and J lost 0 bases. This CDR3 reads CSARGTRQSSYNEQFF. DNA for the CDR3: TGCAGTGCTAGAGGGACTAGACAGAGCTCCTACAATGAGCAGTTCTTC.

This clonotype occurred a few times. This chain connects TRBV5-6 to TRBJ2-3; 11 nucleotides match TRBD1. The CDR3 is 16 amino acids. The germline gives CDR1 SGHDT, CDR2 YYEEEE. Losses at the gene ends were 3 bases for V and 5 bases for J; bases not matched to a gene: 8. The CDR3 sequence: CASSSRTGGEGDTQYF. As DNA, the CDR3 is TGTGCCAGCAGCTCGCGGACAGGGGGCGAGGGAGATACGCAGTATTTT.

The V call is TRBV20-1, the J call TRBJ2-7; 13 bases fit TRBD2. This CDR3 is built from 14 residues. Germline assignment: CDR1 DFQATT and CDR2 SNEGSKA (reference sequence). V shed 6 bases and J 3 bases; nucleotides not matched to a gene: 5. This CDR3 reads CSAPGTSGNYEQYF. CDR3 nucleotides: TGCAGTGCCCCCGGGACTAGCGGGAACTACGAGCAGTACTTC.

The table lists this clonotype with a few counts. The genes are TRBV4-2 and TRBJ2-5; 10 positions agree with TRBD2. CDR3 size: 16 residues. V shed 4 bases and J 4 bases; nucleotides not matched to a gene: 9. Germline CDR1 and CDR2: LGHNA and YNFKEQ. The chain's CDR3 is CASSRPSSGRRETQYF. As DNA, the CDR3 is TGTGCCAGCAGCCGCCCCTCTAGCGGGAGAAGAGAGACCCAGTACTTC.

The chain employs TRBV12-3 or TRBV12-4 and TRBJ1-3; TRBD1 might be the D (6 bases). Trimming stripped 6 bases from V and 4 bases from J, with 10 bases between. CDR3 length: 13 residues. The CDR3, as DNA: TGTGCCAGCAGGACGGGACAAGGAAACACCATATATTTT. It codes for CASRTGQGNTIYF.

The chain uses TRBV20-1 and TRBJ2-7; D remains ambiguous. The CDR3 covers 14 residues. V was pared by 5 bases and J by 3 bases, with 17 bases between. Germline-derived CDR1 and CDR2 are DFQATT and SNEGSKA (reference sequence). CDR3 bases: TGCAGTGCTGAGCCTCATCCGGCCAACTACGAGCAGTACTTC. This gives the protein CSAEPHPANYEQYF.

This clonotype was detected many times. This chain connects TRBV29-1 to TRBJ2-3, with 10 bases matching TRBD2. Germline assignment: CDR1 SQVTM and CDR2 ANQGSEA. V was pared by 7 bases and J by 6 bases, with 7 bases of the junction left unmatched. The CDR3 has 13 amino acids. The chain's CDR3 is CSAQLAGRDTQYF. The CDR3 nucleotides read TGCAGCGCCCAACTAGCGGGAAGGGATACGCAGTATTTT.

V is TRBV20-1 and J is TRBJ2-1; D is possibly TRBD1 (5 bases). This CDR3 contains 19 residues. CDR1 and CDR2 (germline): DFQATT, SNEGSKA (reference sequence). V was cut by 6 bases and J by 3 bases, with 30 bases left in between. The DNA for the CDR3 is TGCAGTGCGGCTTGGCCACCCCTAGTCAGGGCGTCGGACTACAATGAGCAGTTCTTC. This sequence encodes CSAAWPPLVRASDYNEQFF.

This clonotype was seen more than once but under ten times. The chain is built from TRBV6-2 or TRBV6-3 and TRBJ2-1; D not resolved. V lost 6 bases, J lost 15 bases, and 6 bases lay in between. Germline values: CDR1 MNHEY, CDR2 SVGEGT. This CDR3 contains 8 residues. CDR3 residues: CASRKGFF. The CDR3 coding sequence is TGTGCCAGCAGGAAGGGGTTCTTC.

The V gene is TRBV5-1, the J gene TRBJ2-5; D gene uncertain. Per the germline V gene, CDR1 is SGHRS and CDR2 is YFSETQ. The CDR3 covers 13 residues. The germline V and J ends were trimmed by 2 bases and 2 bases, with 7 bases remaining between them. CDR3 residues: CASSFPEQETQYF. CDR3 DNA: TGCGCCAGCAGCTTCCCGGAACAAGAGACCCAGTACTTC. The full variable domain, completed using reference TRBV5-1 and TRBJ2-5, is KAGVTQTPRYLIKTRGQQVTLSCSPISGHRSVSWYQQTPGQGLQFLFEYFSETQRNKGNFPGRFSGRQFSNSRSEMNVSTLELGDSALYLCASSFPEQETQYFGPGTRLLVL.

The chain employs TRBV7-9 and TRBJ2-1; 7 bases map to TRBD2. Germline assignment: CDR1 SEHNR and CDR2 FQNEAQ (reference sequence). This CDR3 contains 18 residues. V was clipped by 1 base and J by 2 bases; unmatched bases: 11. This CDR3 reads CASSLGWGGNRPYNEQFF. CDR3 DNA: TGTGCCAGCAGCTTAGGGTGGGGGGGAAACCGGCCCTACAATGAGCAGTTCTTC.

The chain combines TRBV7-2 with TRBJ1-2; 8 bases match TRBD1. The CDR3 length is 16 residues. Looked up from germline, CDR1 is SGHTA and CDR2 is FQGNSA. V gave up 5 bases and J gave up 4 bases; unmatched junction bases: 12. The CDR3 region has the DNA TGTGCCAGCAGCCCCTCTCCCGACAGGGGAGGCTATGGCTACACCTTC. Its protein product is CASSPSPDRGGYGYTF.

This clonotype was observed a few times. The genes are TRBV6-5 and TRBJ2-5; TRBD2 might be the D (6 bases). Germline V gives CDR1 MNHEY, CDR2 SVGAGI. V lost 2 bases and J 2 bases, leaving 15 bases between the germline ends. The CDR3 is 16 amino acids. The CDR3: CASSYSFSGLQETQYF. The CDR3 nucleotides are TGTGCCAGCAGTTACAGTTTTAGCGGCTTGCAAGAGACCCAGTACTTC.

The chain joins TRBV10-2 to TRBJ2-3, with 10 bases matching TRBD2. The CDR3 is 14 residues long. The germline V gene has CDR1 WSHSY and CDR2 SAAADI. Trimming at V came to 6 bases and at J to 5 bases, leaving 5 bases not matched to a gene. CDR3: CASRTIAGGDTQYF. CDR3 nucleotide sequence: TGCGCCAGCAGGACGATAGCGGGAGGAGATACGCAGTATTTT.

This clonotype was detected only once. The gene calls are TRBV18 and TRBJ2-7, with D tentatively TRBD1 (6 bases). The CDR3 totals 12 residues. V lost 3 bases and J lost 11, with 14 bases in between. Per the germline V gene, CDR1 is KGHSH and CDR2 is LQKENI. CDR3 loop: CASSPLDRAEYF. In nucleotides, the CDR3 is TGTGCCAGCTCACCCTTGGACAGAGCAGAGTACTTC.

The chain couples TRBV3-1 to TRBJ2-7; a possible D gene is TRBD1 (6 bases). The length of the CDR3 is 16 residues. Germline V CDR1 and CDR2: LGHDT, YNNKEL (reference sequence). The germline V and J ends were trimmed by 0 bases and 0 bases, with 12 bases remaining between them. CDR3 sequence reads: CASSQDITGRSYEQYF. The CDR3 nucleotides read TGTGCCAGCAGCCAAGATATAACAGGGCGCTCCTACGAGCAGTACTTC.

This clonotype was seen only a few times. The V and J genes are TRBV24-1 and TRBJ2-3; 12 bases map to TRBD2. V was clipped by 5 bases and J by 5 bases; unmatched bases: 10. Germline-derived CDR1 and CDR2 are KGHDR and SFDVKD. This CDR3 spans 17 amino acids. The DNA for the CDR3 is TGTGCCACCAGTGTTCAAGGACTAGCGGGAAGTATAGATACGCAGTATTTT. Protein product: CATSVQGLAGSIDTQYF.

This chain connects TRBV5-6 to TRBJ1-2; D is uncertain. CDR1 is SGHDT and CDR2 is YYEEEE in the germline V gene. V was pared by 3 bases and J by 3 bases, with 3 bases between. The CDR3 loop spans 11 amino acids. The CDR3 sequence is CASSYHYGYTF. DNA for the CDR3: TGTGCCAGCAGCTACCACTATGGCTACACCTTC.

CDR3 sequence (DNA): TGTGCCAGCAGCCCAGGTTCTTCGGGCTACAATGAGCAGTTCTTC. Protein: CASSPGSSGYNEQFF. The chain uses TRBV11-2 and TRBJ2-1, with D hard to call. The germline V and J ends were trimmed by 5 bases and 3 bases, with 14 bases remaining between them. CDR1 is SGHAT, CDR2 FQNNGV, per germline. The CDR3 length is 15 residues.

The chain is built from TRBV12-3 or TRBV12-4 and TRBJ1-5; D is ambiguous. This CDR3 region has 15 residues. Trimming removed 6 bases at V and 1 base at J, with 13 bases between. For the CDR3, the DNA is TGTGCCAGCAGCCCCCACGCTCAGAGCAATCAGCCCCAGCATTTT. The encoded protein is CASSPHAQSNQPQHF.

The V call is TRBV28, the J call TRBJ2-7; 7 nucleotides align to TRBD2. CDR3 size: 14 residues. The germline V gene has CDR1 MDHEN and CDR2 SYDVKM. V lost 6 bases and J lost 7; bases outside the gene matches: 12. CDR3 coding DNA: TGTGCCAGCAGAGCTACTGGGAGGGGCTGGGAGCAGTACTTC. Its translation is CASRATGRGWEQYF.

The chain is built from TRBV7-2 and TRBJ1-5, with D possibly matching TRBD1 (6 bases). Trimming removed 5 bases from V and 3 bases from J, with 14 bases in between. The CDR3 runs to 15 residues. Germline CDR1 and CDR2: SGHTA and FQGNSA. The CDR3 loop is CASSTQGGNNQPQHF. The CDR3, as DNA: TGTGCCAGCAGCACACAGGGAGGTAACAATCAGCCCCAGCATTTT.

At least ten counts were recorded for this clonotype. V is TRBV7-2 and J is TRBJ2-3; the D gene is possibly TRBD1 (6 bases). Germline V gene lookup returns CDR1 SGHTA and CDR2 FQGNSA. The CDR3 runs to 16 residues. V was trimmed by 5 bases and J by 0 bases, leaving 15 bases between them. The CDR3 bases are TGTGCCAGCAGCCATAGGGACATCTCTAGCACAGATACGCAGTATTTT. Its translation: CASSHRDISSTDTQYF. Looking up the rest from reference TRBV7-2 and TRBJ2-3 gives the full variable domain: GAGVSQSPSNKVTEKGKDVELRCDPISGHTALYWYRQSLGQGLEFLIYFQGNSAPDKSGLPSDRFSAERTGGSVSTLTIQRTQQEDSAVYLCASSHRDISSTDTQYFGPGTRLTVL.

This clonotype was seen a handful of times. CDR3 loop: CASSSTGGGQETQYF. In DNA, the CDR3 is TGTGCCAGCAGTTCAACAGGGGGAGGACAAGAGACCCAGTACTTC. The rearrangement joins TRBV7-9 to TRBJ2-5; 8 bases are shared with TRBD1. This CDR3 comprises 15 residues. Germline assignment: CDR1 SEHNR and CDR2 FQNEAQ (reference sequence). V was clipped by 6 bases and J by 2 bases; unmatched bases: 8. Filled out from reference TRBV7-9 and TRBJ2-5, the complete variable domain reads DTGVSQNPRHKITKRGQNVTFRCDPISEHNRLYWYRQTLGQGPEFLTYFQNEAQLEKSRLLSDRFSAERPKGSFSTLEIQRTEQGDSAMYLCASSSTGGGQETQYFGPGTRLLVL.

This clonotype was picked up a small number of times. This chain links TRBV12-3 or TRBV12-4 with TRBJ2-4, with D maybe TRBD2 (6 bases). The DNA end favors TRBJ2-5, so the J call may be wrong. There are 14 residues in the CDR3. The CDR3 is CASSFSGERKTQYF. CDR3 sequence (DNA): TGTGCCAGCAGTTTTTCGGGGGAGCGTAAGACCCAGTACTTC.

The chain employs TRBV6-2 or TRBV6-3 and TRBJ2-1, with TRBD1 matching 10 bases. The CDR3 is 17 amino acids. CDR1 MNHEY and CDR2 SVGEGT come from the germline V gene. V lost 5 bases to trimming and J lost 9 bases; unmatched junction nucleotides: 16. The CDR3 reads CASSLLIPGQGSVEQFF. CDR3 DNA: TGTGCCAGCAGTCTCCTTATACCGGGACAGGGGTCGGTTGAGCAGTTCTTC.